The clone carrying this T cell receptor (beta chain) appeared a few times. There are 16 residues in the CDR3. The V segment lost 3 bases and the J segment 6 bases; nucleotides outside the gene matches: 12. Per the germline V gene, CDR1 is LGHNA and CDR2 is YNFKEQ. This sample stems from a study of identical twins. With template switching, a universal primer site was added, and the cDNA carried unique molecular identifiers. TCRdb called the 5' RACE reads again in MiXCR, with one record for every CDR3 protein. The data contain about 530,000 distinct CDR3 sequences, approximately 20% of them singletons. The same specimen was also included in a second study, on yellow fever vaccine responses in identical twins.

Sequencing input: CD4+ T cells sorted from blood. The TCR originated in a woman aged 18-29 years in good health. The chain joins TRBV4-2 to TRBJ2-5; 8 nucleotides match TRBD1. CDR3 protein: CASSQDLQGGMKTQYF. In nucleotides, the CDR3 is TGTGCCAGCAGCCAGGATTTACAGGGGGGAATGAAGACCCAGTACTTC.